The rows below give T cell receptor beta chains drawn from one sample of a study of blood T cell repertoires in COVID-19. The data were produced by immunoSEQ multiplex PCR, yet TCRdb's version contains in-frame clones alone and is incomplete. The sample yields over 45,000 clones, 90% to 95% seen once. The sequencing sample was made of peripheral blood. The source is a human donor in a cohort sampled during active COVID-19. CDR3s include the opening cysteine and the closing phenylalanine or tryptophan. The D gene is left open where the match is weak. Rows give clone size only sometimes, using once, few, many, or a class for an expanded clone.

size	V	D	J	DNA	CDR3
-	TRBV3-1/TRBV3-2	TRBD2	TRBJ2-1	TGTGCCAGCAGCCAAGATGAACCCCTAGCGGGAGAGGTCCATGAGCAGTTCTTC	CASSQDEPLAGEVHEQFF
-	TRBV6-1	TRBD1	TRBJ2-4	TGTGCCAGCAGTGAAGGGGGACAGGGAGACATTCAGTACTTC	CASSEGGQGDIQYF
-	TRBV5-1	-	TRBJ1-3	TGCGCCAGCAGAGGGGGTGCAGGGCGAGGAAACACCATATATTTT	CASRGGAGRGNTIYF
-	TRBV12-3/TRBV12-4	TRBD2	TRBJ2-5	TGTGCCAGCAGTTTAGCGGGAGGGGTGACCCAGTACTTC	CASSLAGGVTQYF
-	TRBV9	-	TRBJ1-2	TGTGCCAGCAGCGTGGAGGTTTCAAGGGTAGGAGGCTACACCTTC	CASSVEVSRVGGYTF
-	TRBV5-1	-	TRBJ1-2	TGCGCCAGCAGCTTTTTGTCCAGCGCCCGCGGCTACACCTTC	CASSFLSSARGYTF
-	TRBV10-3	TRBD2	TRBJ2-3	TGTGCCATCAGTGGGGGGAGCGGGATTAGCACAGATACGCAGTATTTT	CAISGGSGISTDTQYF
-	TRBV5-1	-	TRBJ1-6	TGCGCCAGCAGGGACAACTATAATTCACCCCTCCACTTT	CASRDNYNSPLHF
-	TRBV19	TRBD2	TRBJ2-5	TGTGCCAGTAGTACTCCGGGACTAGCGGGAGGCGGGGTGACCCAGTACTTC	CASSTPGLAGGGVTQYF
-	TRBV11-3	TRBD2	TRBJ2-2	TGTGCCAGCAGCGCCTATCCCAGCGGGAGTATCACCGGGGAGCTGTTTTTT	CASSAYPSGSITGELFF
few	TRBV2	-	TRBJ2-5	TGTGCCAGCAGTGCCCGACTACTCGGGGAGACCCAGTACTTC	CASSARLLGETQYF
-	TRBV5-1	TRBD1	TRBJ1-2	TGCGCCAGTAGCAGGGACAGGGGCGTTAACTATGGCTACACCTTC	CASSRDRGVNYGYTF
-	TRBV5-1	TRBD2	TRBJ2-1	TGCGCCAGCAGCGCAGATAGCGGGAGCTCCTACAATGAGCAGTTCTTC	CASSADSGSSYNEQFF
-	TRBV23-1	-	TRBJ1-5	TGCGCCAGCAGTCAATCGGACGAGAGGGACAATCAGCCCCAGCATTTT	CASSQSDERDNQPQHF
-	TRBV28	-	TRBJ2-2	TGTGCCAGCAGATACAGCAACACCGGGGAGCTGTTTTTT	CASRYSNTGELFF
few	TRBV7-2	TRBD1	TRBJ1-2	TGTGCCAGCAGCACGGGACAGGGCTATGGCTACACCTTC	CASSTGQGYGYTF
-	TRBV19	-	TRBJ2-7	TGTGCCAGCGGGGTTTACTACGAGCAGTACTTC	CASGVYYEQYF
-	TRBV18	-	TRBJ1-5	TGTGCCAGCTCACAGGACATAGCTGGCCAGCCCCAGCATTTT	CASSQDIAGQPQHF
-	TRBV5-1	-	TRBJ2-7	TGCGCCAGCAGCTTCCTTGGACAGAATTACGAGCAGTACTTC	CASSFLGQNYEQYF
-	TRBV7-6	TRBD2	TRBJ2-3	TGTGCCAGCAGCTTACGACTTACATTTGGGACTAGCGGGGGGGCGGGAACAGATACGCAGTATTTT	CASSLRLTFGTSGGAGTDTQYF
-	TRBV5-1	TRBD1	TRBJ1-2	TGCGCCAGCCGCGGACCGACAGGGGGGCTCTATGGCTACACCTTC	CASRGPTGGLYGYTF
-	TRBV5-5	-	TRBJ2-7	TGTGCCAGCAGCGCCTCCCCCCAGGGAATTTACGAGCAGTACTTC	CASSASPQGIYEQYF
-	TRBV5-5	-	TRBJ2-7	TGTGCCAGCAGCTTGGGCAGTACCTACGAGCAGTACTTC	CASSLGSTYEQYF
-	TRBV2	-	TRBJ2-2	TGTGCCAGCAGGCCCCACCCGGCCGGGGAGCTGTTTTTT	CASRPHPAGELFF
-	TRBV6-2/TRBV6-3	-	TRBJ2-7	TGTGCCAGCAGTCGGACCGGGAGAACCTACGAGCAGTACTTC	CASSRTGRTYEQYF
-	TRBV6-5	TRBD2	TRBJ2-5	TGTGCCAGCCGGGGCGGGAGAGCGGCAGAGACCCAGTACTTC	CASRGGRAAETQYF
-	TRBV4-1	-	TRBJ1-5	TGCGCCAGCAGCCTCCGGGAAGGAGCTGATAGCAATCAGCCCCAGCATTTT	CASSLREGADSNQPQHF
-	TRBV13	TRBD1	TRBJ2-5	TGTGCCAGCAGCTCCGGGACAGAAAAGACCCAGTACTTC	CASSSGTEKTQYF
-	TRBV25-1	TRBD1	TRBJ2-1	TGTGCCAGCAGCCCACAGGGGCTACCCTACAATGAGCAGTTCTTC	CASSPQGLPYNEQFF
-	TRBV5-1	TRBD2	TRBJ2-1	TGCGCCAGCAGCTTGGTTACTAGCGGGAGCAATGAGCAGTTCTTC	CASSLVTSGSNEQFF
-	TRBV27	-	TRBJ1-2	TGTGCCAGCAGCACATGGACAGACTTCCCCTATGGCTACACCTTC	CASSTWTDFPYGYTF
-	TRBV28	TRBD2	TRBJ2-3	TGTGCCAGCCCACCTCCCCCACTGGAGCGGGAGTTCGCAGATACGCAGTATTTT	CASPPPPLEREFADTQYF